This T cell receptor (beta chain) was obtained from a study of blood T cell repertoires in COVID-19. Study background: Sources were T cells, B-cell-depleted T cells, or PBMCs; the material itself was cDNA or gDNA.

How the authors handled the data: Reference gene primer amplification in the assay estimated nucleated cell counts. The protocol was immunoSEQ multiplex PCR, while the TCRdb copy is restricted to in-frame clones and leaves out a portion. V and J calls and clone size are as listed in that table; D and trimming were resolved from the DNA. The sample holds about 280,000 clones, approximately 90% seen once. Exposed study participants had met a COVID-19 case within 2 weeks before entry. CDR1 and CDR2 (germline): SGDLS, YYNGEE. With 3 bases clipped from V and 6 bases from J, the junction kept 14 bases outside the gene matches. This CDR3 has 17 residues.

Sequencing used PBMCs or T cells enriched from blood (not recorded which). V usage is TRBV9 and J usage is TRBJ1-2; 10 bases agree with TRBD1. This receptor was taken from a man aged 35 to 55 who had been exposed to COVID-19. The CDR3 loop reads CASSASFPGQGSDGYTF. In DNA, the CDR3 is TGTGCCAGCAGCGCTTCTTTTCCGGGACAGGGGAGCGATGGCTACACCTTC.